The present T cell receptor (beta chain) was sequenced within a study of T cells in localized non-small cell lung cancer. The data were produced by immunoSEQ multiplex PCR, yet TCRdb's version contains in-frame clones alone and is incomplete. The sample shows tens of thousands of clones, approximately 90% of them seen only once. Germline CDR1 and CDR2: SEHNR and FQNEAQ (reference sequence). CDR3 length: 12 residues. V was trimmed by 8 bases and J by 5 bases, leaving 13 bases between them. The specimen comprised peripheral blood mononuclear cells, sampled before any cancer treatment. This clonotype was sampled from a female donor of 60 years or more with stage II lung adenocarcinoma. The chain couples TRBV7-9 to TRBJ2-7, with D unresolved. The CDR3: CASALSGDEQYF. The CDR3, as DNA: TGTGCCAGCGCTCTATCTGGGGACGAGCAGTACTTC.